The 12 T cell receptor beta chains listed next were all sequenced from one sample in a study of OX40 agonist ivuxolimab in advanced cancers. Sequenced by immunoSEQ multiplex PCR; TCRdb stores in-frame clones only, minus some. The sample has tens of thousands of clones; just under 90% are singletons. This specimen was CD4+ or CD8+ T cells sorted from blood, taken in a trial of the OX40 agonist ivuxolimab. These receptors originate from an adult with an advanced solid tumor such as melanoma, head and neck, liver or kidney cancer.

The chain combines TRBV30 with TRBJ1-5; D might be TRBD1 (5 bases). CDR1 and CDR2 (germline): GTSNPN, SVGIG (reference sequence). Deletions cut 3 bases from V and 6 bases from J, with 12 bases between. The CDR3 has 13 amino acids. CDR3 DNA: TGTGCCTGGAGGGGTGGGCAGGGTCAGCCCCAGCATTTT. Protein sequence: CAWRGGQGQPQHF.

The chain joins TRBV5-4 to TRBJ2-6; 10 bases align to TRBD2. From germline, CDR1 is SGHNT and CDR2 YYREEE (reference sequence). J gave up 4 bases and V 6 bases, and 13 bases lay outside the gene matches. The CDR3 loop spans 18 amino acids. The CDR3 sequence is CASTEDTPAGGGANVLTF. The CDR3 DNA reads as TGTGCCAGCACCGAAGATACGCCAGCGGGAGGGGGGGCCAACGTCCTGACTTTC.

The chain uses TRBV27 and TRBJ1-1, with D possibly being TRBD1 (5 bases). V lost 5 bases and J 6 bases, leaving 16 bases between the germline ends. The germline V gene encodes CDR1 MNHEY and CDR2 SMNVEV (reference sequence). This CDR3 has 14 amino acids. The CDR3 sequence is CASSPNGGRAEAFF. CDR3 bases: TGTGCCAGCAGTCCCAACGGGGGGAGGGCTGAAGCTTTCTTT.

The V call is TRBV7-9, the J call TRBJ2-5, with 7 bases aligning to TRBD1. The CDR3 has 14 amino acids. With 6 bases clipped from V and 5 bases from J, the junction kept 9 bases outside the gene matches. CDR1 SEHNR and CDR2 FQNEAQ come from the germline V gene (reference sequence). The CDR3 coding sequence is TGTGCCAGCAGATCGAGACAGGGTGGGGAGACCCAGTACTTC. Translating gives CASRSRQGGETQYF.

This rearrangement joins TRBV11-2 to TRBJ2-7; D gene ambiguous. The CDR3 covers 14 residues. Germline CDR1 and CDR2: SGHAT and FQNNGV. Trimming left V 3 bases short and J 3 bases short, with 12 bases between. CDR3 in amino acids: CASSFDSMIYEQYF. The CDR3 DNA follows: TGTGCCAGCAGCTTCGACTCCATGATCTACGAGCAGTACTTC.

The CDR3 region is CASSSNEQLFF. The DNA for the CDR3 is TGTGCCAGCAGCTCCAACGAACAACTGTTTTTT. The chain employs TRBV7-2 and TRBJ1-4; D not resolved. The CDR3 has 11 amino acids. The ends were cut back, 4 bases at V and 12 bases at J, with 9 bases in the middle. Germline assignment: CDR1 SGHTA and CDR2 FQGNSA.

The V gene is TRBV11-3, the J gene TRBJ1-1; TRBD1 might be the D (5 bases). CDR3 size: 13 residues. The germline gives CDR1 SGHNT, CDR2 YENEEA. Between the trimmed V and J ends, which lost 5 bases and 4 bases, there was a span of 11 bases. The CDR3 nucleotides are TGTGCCAGCAGCCACAAGGGGTCCACTGAAGCTTTCTTT. This gives the protein CASSHKGSTEAFF.

The CDR3: CASSYALAGGPETQYF. CDR3 DNA: TGTGCCAGCAGTTATGCACTAGCGGGGGGGCCTGAGACCCAGTACTTC. V gene TRBV6-5 combines with J gene TRBJ2-5; TRBD2 matches 13 bases. This CDR3 has 16 amino acids. After removal of 3 bases from V and 5 bases from J, the junction contained 6 bases not matched to a gene. Looked up from germline, CDR1 is MNHEY and CDR2 is SVGAGI.

The chain uses TRBV5-4 and TRBJ2-1, with D possibly being TRBD2 (5 bases). This CDR3 comprises 16 residues. The germline V gene encodes CDR1 SGHNT and CDR2 YYREEE (reference sequence). Trimming shortened V by 2 bases and J by 9 bases, and 21 bases separated the two germline ends. The CDR3: CASSFGPAGLGVEQFF. The DNA for the CDR3 is TGTGCCAGCAGCTTTGGACCAGCTGGACTTGGGGTTGAGCAGTTCTTC.

V gene TRBV4-2 combines with J gene TRBJ2-1, with D tentatively TRBD2 (5 bases). Germline lookup yields CDR1 LGHNA and CDR2 YNFKEQ. CDR3 length equals 12 residues. The V gene lost 1 base and the J gene lost 8 bases, with 6 bases spanning the gap. CDR3 protein: CASSQVEDEQFF. CDR3 sequence (DNA): TGTGCCAGCAGCCAAGTGGAGGATGAGCAGTTCTTC.

The genes are TRBV7-6 and TRBJ1-1; D may be TRBD1 (6 bases). V was shortened by 6 bases and J by 1 base, with 9 bases between the two germline ends. The CDR3 totals 13 residues. Germline loops: CDR1 SGHVS, CDR2 FNYEAQ. CDR3 region: CASSSQGNTEAFF. CDR3 DNA sequence: TGTGCCAGCAGTTCACAGGGGAACACTGAAGCTTTCTTT. Based on the CDR3 plus reference TRBV7-6 and TRBJ1-1, the full variable domain is GAGVSQSPRYKVTKRGQDVALRCDPISGHVSLYWYRQALGQGPEFLTYFNYEAQQDKSGLPNDRFSAERPEGSISTLTIQRTEQRDSAMYRCASSSQGNTEAFFGQGTRLTVV.

This clone has more than one count but fewer than ten. The chain joins TRBV27 to TRBJ1-5; TRBD1 aligns across 8 bases. Germline trimming cut 3 bases from V and 4 bases from J; bases unmatched to any gene: 2. The CDR3 contains 14 residues. Per the germline V gene, CDR1 is MNHEY and CDR2 is SMNVEV (reference sequence). The CDR3 is CASSLNRGNQPQHF. The CDR3 nucleotides are TGTGCCAGCAGTTTGAACAGGGGGAATCAGCCCCAGCATTTT.